This T cell receptor (beta chain) was observed in a study of blood T cell repertoires in COVID-19. Turning to the study itself: Material from acute and convalescent COVID-19 was sourced from the United States, Italy and Spain. The analysed material was cDNA or gDNA that came from T cells, B-cell-depleted T cells, or PBMCs.

Original methodology: Estimates of nucleated cell counts were drawn from the amplification of reference gene primers. This table comes from immunoSEQ multiplex PCR, and its TCRdb copy is limited to in-frame clones, with some not included. V, J and clone size derive from that table, while D and trimming were established from the DNA sequence. The data contain 70,000 to 80,000 clones, roughly nine tenths of them seen just once; the ten biggest clones take up approximately 17%. Germline V gene lookup returns CDR1 LGHDT and CDR2 YNNKEL (reference sequence). Between the trimmed V and J ends, which lost 4 bases and 2 bases, there was a span of 7 bases. CDR3 length: 13 residues.

Sequenced input: peripheral blood. The clonotype was recovered from an elderly man in a cohort sampled during active COVID-19. This chain links TRBV3-1 (or the pseudogene TRBV3-2) with TRBJ2-3; D gene ambiguous. This chain's CDR3 is CASSRAATDTQYF. The CDR3 DNA sequence: TGTGCCAGCAGCCGGGCTGCCACAGATACGCAGTATTTT.